Presented here are 6 T cell receptor beta chains from one specimen sequenced in a study of identical twins (dated by TCRdb to between 2015 and 2016). Receptor libraries were prepared by 5' RACE. TCRdb names Illumina HiSeq 2000 as the instrument used. The public reads were reanalyzed by TCRdb: fastp trimming at Q25, MiXCR alignment, in-frame beta chains only. Merged by CDR3 protein, the rows form single entries marked with the most common genes and DNA. This sample lists approximately 630,000 distinct CDR3 sequences; just over 7% were detected once. The top ten constitute roughly 1.6% of the sample. This same sample was also part of a study on yellow fever vaccine responses in identical twins.

Sequencing used PBMCs. The receptors shown here come from a woman under 30 in good health.

Many counts were recorded for this clonotype. DNA for the CDR3: TGTGCCATCAAAGAGGACTTGCGGCTTGTGCAGTACTTC. Residues: CAIKEDLRLVQYF. The chain joins TRBV10-3 to TRBJ2-7; TRBD2 is a possible D gene (5 bases). The germline V gene has CDR1 ENHRY and CDR2 SYGVKD. Trimming cost V 7 bases and J 9 bases, with 19 bases left between them. The CDR3 runs to 13 residues.

The chain combines TRBV12-3 or TRBV12-4 with TRBJ2-1; 12 bases are a match to TRBD2. The V segment lost 7 bases and the J segment 7 bases; nucleotides outside the gene matches: 8. The CDR3 sequence is 15 residues long. For the CDR3, the DNA is TGTGCCAGCACCACCCGGACTAGCGGGATGAATGAGCAGTTCTTC. This sequence encodes CASTTRTSGMNEQFF.

This clonotype was found a few times. The chain carries TRBV9 and TRBJ1-4; possible D gene TRBD1, 6 bases. Trimming pared 1 base from V and 4 bases from J, leaving 11 bases between. CDR1 is SGDLS, CDR2 YYNGEE, per germline. There are 15 residues in the CDR3. As DNA, the CDR3 is TGTGCCAGCAGCGTATCAGGGGCGGATAATGAAAAACTGTTTTTT. As protein: CASSVSGADNEKLFF.

The chain has TRBV11-2 and TRBJ2-7; D is undetermined. The V and J ends lost 1 base and 3 bases respectively, with 16 bases between them. The germline V gene encodes CDR1 SGHAT and CDR2 FQNNGV. The CDR3 has 16 residues. CDR3 protein: CASSLGSWGSDYEQYV. The CDR3 nucleotides read TGTGCCAGCAGCTTAGGGTCTTGGGGTTCAGACTACGAGCAGTACGTC.

This clonotype was seen repeatedly, ten times or more. The chain carries TRBV7-8 and TRBJ2-7; 7 nucleotides align to TRBD2. The junction had 8 bases not matched to a gene; V was cut back by 2 bases and J by 4 bases. Germline CDR1 SGHVS, CDR2 FQNEAQ. CDR3 length: 15 residues. The CDR3 nucleotides read TGTGCCAGCAGCTTAAAGAGGGACTACTCATACGAGCAGTACGTC. It encodes CASSLKRDYSYEQYV.

This clonotype showed up many times. The J gene is TRBJ2-2, the V gene TRBV10-3; 9 bases agree with TRBD1. The CDR3 has 13 residues. The germline V gene has CDR1 ENHRY and CDR2 SYGVKD. V gave up 6 bases and J gave up 7 bases; unmatched junction bases: 3. The CDR3 here is CAIRTGGNGELFF. The CDR3 coding sequence is TGTGCCATCAGGACAGGGGGAAACGGGGAGCTGTTTTTT.